Following are 9 T cell receptor beta chains from one sample sequenced in a study of control samples from healthy donors and cancer patients. Using immunoSEQ multiplex PCR, the repertoire was profiled, and TCRdb retains in-frame clones only, with some absent. The sample has just over 80,000 clones, 90% to 95% seen once. The sample comprised blood. The receptors originated from a woman aged 18-29 years in good health.

V gene TRBV7-2 combines with J gene TRBJ2-7, with 11 nucleotides matching TRBD2. Germline CDR1 reads SGHTA; CDR2 reads FQGNSA. This CDR3 is 18 amino acids long. V shed 1 base, J shed 0 bases, and the junction held 8 bases outside the gene matches. The CDR3 spells CASSLVRPSGRPSYEQYF. As DNA, the CDR3 is TGTGCCAGCAGCTTAGTCCGACCTAGCGGGAGGCCCTCCTACGAGCAGTACTTC.

The chain is built from TRBV9 and TRBJ2-2; weak D call: TRBD1 (6 bases). Germline CDR1 and CDR2: SGDLS and YYNGEE. Trimming cost V 3 bases and J 4 bases, with 10 bases left between them. This CDR3 comprises 14 residues. CDR3 coding DNA: TGTGCCAGCAGCGCCCAGGGGAGCACCGGGGAGCTGTTTTTT. It yields the protein CASSAQGSTGELFF.

J is TRBJ2-5 and V is TRBV5-4; TRBD2 matches 11 bases. The V gene end was trimmed by 4 bases and the J gene end by 3 bases; junction bases not matched to a gene: 11. This CDR3 comprises 17 residues. Germline CDR1 SGHNT, CDR2 YYREEE (reference sequence). The CDR3 here is CASSPKPGLAEKETQYF. The CDR3 DNA is TGTGCCAGCAGCCCTAAACCGGGACTAGCGGAAAAAGAGACCCAGTACTTC.

The chain joins TRBV10-2 to TRBJ1-4, with 8 bases matching TRBD1. Germline V gene data show CDR1 as WSHSY and CDR2 as SAAADI. The CDR3 covers 14 residues. The V gene end was trimmed by 7 bases and the J gene end by 3 bases; junction bases not matched to a gene: 4. The CDR3 region has the DNA TGCGCCAGCAAGGAGACAGGGGCTAATGAAAAACTGTTTTTT. Its protein product is CASKETGANEKLFF.

This clone was seen a single time. This chain uses TRBV7-9 with TRBJ2-1; possible D gene TRBD2, 5 bases. CDR3 length equals 15 residues. The germline V gene has CDR1 SEHNR and CDR2 FQNEAQ (reference sequence). Trimming took 3 bases from V and 2 from J, leaving 11 bases between them. CDR3 coding DNA: TGTGCCAGCAGCTTTGAAGCGGCCGCCTACAATGAGCAGTTCTTC. Amino acid sequence: CASSFEAAAYNEQFF.

This chain connects TRBV21-1 to TRBJ2-6; whether TRBD1, the table's D call, matches the DNA was not checked. TRBV21-1 corresponds to a pseudogene. The CDR3 extends over 17 amino acids. The CDR3 loop is CASLTGQGDAGANVLTF. CDR3 DNA sequence: TGTGCCAGTCTTACGGGACAGGGAGACGCTGGGGCCAACGTCCTGACTTTC.

This chain uses TRBV5-1 with TRBJ2-3, with a possible D match to TRBD2 (6 bases). V was clipped by 0 bases and J by 6 bases, with 14 bases between them. The germline gives CDR1 SGHRS, CDR2 YFSETQ. This CDR3 contains 15 residues. The CDR3 DNA follows: TGCGCCAGCAGCTTGGGGAGGGTGGACACGGATACGCAGTATTTT. Translation: CASSLGRVDTDTQYF.

The chain carries TRBV28 and TRBJ1-2; 7 bases map to TRBD1. J was trimmed by 4 bases and V by 6 bases; bases with no gene match: 8. Germline CDR1 reads MDHEN; CDR2 reads SYDVKM. This CDR3 has 14 residues. As DNA, the CDR3 is TGTGCCAGCAGCTACGGACAGGCAGCCTATGGCTACACCTTC. Its translation: CASSYGQAAYGYTF.

The chain carries TRBV5-1 and TRBJ2-1; 9 nucleotides agree with TRBD1. This CDR3 region has 15 residues. The germline V gene encodes CDR1 SGHRS and CDR2 YFSETQ. V was pared by 0 bases and J by 6 bases, with 4 bases of the junction left unmatched. The CDR3 DNA follows: TGCGCCAGCAGCTTGGGACAGGGGGATACCAATGAGCAGTTCTTC. Its protein product is CASSLGQGDTNEQFF. Full variable domain (remainder filled in from reference TRBV5-1 and TRBJ2-1): KAGVTQTPRYLIKTRGQQVTLSCSPISGHRSVSWYQQTPGQGLQFLFEYFSETQRNKGNFPGRFSGRQFSNSRSEMNVSTLELGDSALYLCASSLGQGDTNEQFFGPGTRLTVL.